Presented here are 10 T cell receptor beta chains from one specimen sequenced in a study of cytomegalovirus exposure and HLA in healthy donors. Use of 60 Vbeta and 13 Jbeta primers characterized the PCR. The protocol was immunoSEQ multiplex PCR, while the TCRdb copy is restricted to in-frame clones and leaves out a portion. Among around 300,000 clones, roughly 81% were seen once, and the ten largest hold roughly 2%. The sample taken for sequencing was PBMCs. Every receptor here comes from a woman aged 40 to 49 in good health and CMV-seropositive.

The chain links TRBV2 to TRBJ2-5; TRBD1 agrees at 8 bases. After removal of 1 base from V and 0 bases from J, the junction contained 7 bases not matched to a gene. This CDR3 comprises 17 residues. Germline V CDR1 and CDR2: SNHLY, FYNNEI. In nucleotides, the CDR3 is TGTGCCAGCAGTGAAGGACAGGGGAATCCGTACCAAGAGACCCAGTACTTC. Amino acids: CASSEGQGNPYQETQYF.

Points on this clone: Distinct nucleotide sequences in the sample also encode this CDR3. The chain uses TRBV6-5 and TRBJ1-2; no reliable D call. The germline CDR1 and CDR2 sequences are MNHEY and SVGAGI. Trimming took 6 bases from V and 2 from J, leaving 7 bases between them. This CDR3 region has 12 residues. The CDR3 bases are TGTGCCAGCAGATCCGGGAACTATGGCTACACCTTC. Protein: CASRSGNYGYTF.

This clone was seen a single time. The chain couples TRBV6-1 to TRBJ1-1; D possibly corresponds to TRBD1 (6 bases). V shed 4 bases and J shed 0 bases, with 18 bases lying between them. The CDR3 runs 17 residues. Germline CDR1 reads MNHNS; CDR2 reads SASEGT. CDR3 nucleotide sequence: TGTGCCAGCAGTGGACGAGGTCGGACAGCGATGAACACTGAAGCTTTCTTT. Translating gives CASSGRGRTAMNTEAFF.

CDR3 sequence reads: CASTDERTALVEQYF. DNA for the CDR3: TGCGCCAGCACCGACGAGAGGACAGCCCTGGTTGAGCAGTACTTC. The chain recombines TRBV5-1 with TRBJ2-7; TRBD1 is a possible D gene (6 bases). Germline V gene lookup returns CDR1 SGHRS and CDR2 YFSETQ. This CDR3 is 15 amino acids long. Trimming left V 6 bases short and J 7 bases short, with 23 bases between.

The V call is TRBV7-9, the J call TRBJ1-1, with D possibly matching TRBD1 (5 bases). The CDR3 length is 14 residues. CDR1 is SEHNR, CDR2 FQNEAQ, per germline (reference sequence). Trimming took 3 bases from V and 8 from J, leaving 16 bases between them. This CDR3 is CASSFARGGLEAFF. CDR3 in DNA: TGTGCCAGCAGCTTCGCTAGGGGTGGTCTAGAAGCTTTCTTT.

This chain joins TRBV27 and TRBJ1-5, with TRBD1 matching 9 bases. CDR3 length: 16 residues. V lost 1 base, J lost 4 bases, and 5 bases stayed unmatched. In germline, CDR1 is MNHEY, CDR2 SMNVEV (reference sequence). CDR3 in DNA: TGTGCCAGCAGTTTATGGGGGACAGGGCCTAATCAGCCCCAGCATTTT. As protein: CASSLWGTGPNQPQHF.

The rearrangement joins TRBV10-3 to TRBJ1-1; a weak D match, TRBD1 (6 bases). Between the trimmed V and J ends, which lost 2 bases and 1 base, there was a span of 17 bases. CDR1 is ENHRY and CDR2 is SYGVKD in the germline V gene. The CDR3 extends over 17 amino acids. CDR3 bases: TGTGCCATCAGTGAGGGCAGGGGATCCAAACCGAACACTGAAGCTTTCTTT. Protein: CAISEGRGSKPNTEAFF.

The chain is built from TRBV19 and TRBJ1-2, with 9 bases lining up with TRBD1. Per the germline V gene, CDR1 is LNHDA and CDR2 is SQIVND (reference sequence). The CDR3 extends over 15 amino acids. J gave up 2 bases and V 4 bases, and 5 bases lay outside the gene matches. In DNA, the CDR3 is TGTGCCAGTAGTAGAACCGGGACAGGGAACTATGGCTACACCTTC. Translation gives CASSRTGTGNYGYTF.

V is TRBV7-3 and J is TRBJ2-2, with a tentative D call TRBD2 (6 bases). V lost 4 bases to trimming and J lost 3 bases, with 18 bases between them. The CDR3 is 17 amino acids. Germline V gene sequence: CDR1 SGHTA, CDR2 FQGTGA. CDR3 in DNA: TGTGCCAGCAGCTCCCTGGGGCTAGCGAGAGACACCGGGGAGCTGTTTTTT. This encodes CASSSLGLARDTGELFF.

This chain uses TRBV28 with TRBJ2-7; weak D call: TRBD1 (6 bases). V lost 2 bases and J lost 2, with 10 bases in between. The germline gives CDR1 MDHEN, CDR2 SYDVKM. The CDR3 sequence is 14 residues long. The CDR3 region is CASSLGGGPYEQYF. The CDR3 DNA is TGTGCCAGCAGTTTAGGGGGCGGACCCTACGAGCAGTACTTC.